The 11 T cell receptor beta chains given below trace back to one sample, sequenced in a study of control samples from healthy donors and cancer patients. The method was immunoSEQ multiplex PCR; TCRdb's version includes in-frame clones alone and lacks a portion of them. The sample has 80,000 to 100,000 clones; 80% to 95% are singletons. Material for sequencing was blood. These receptors were collected from a human donor in good health. The donor label of this sample is uncertain.

This sequence joins TRBV6-1 and TRBJ2-1, with 7 bases aligning to TRBD2. In germline, CDR1 is MNHNS, CDR2 SASEGT. The V gene end was trimmed by 2 bases and the J gene end by 2 bases; junction bases not matched to a gene: 3. The CDR3 runs to 15 residues. CDR3 in amino acids: CASSEMSGAYNEQFF. In DNA form, the CDR3 reads TGTGCCAGCAGTGAAATGAGCGGGGCCTACAATGAGCAGTTCTTC.

V and J are TRBV24-1 and TRBJ1-2, with a weak D call TRBD1 (6 bases). Trimming removed 7 bases at V and 4 bases at J, with 12 bases between. The CDR3 is made up of 13 amino acids. CDR1 and CDR2 from the germline V gene are KGHDR and SFDVKD. This chain's CDR3 is CATSRTAGYGYTF. CDR3 DNA sequence: TGTGCCACCAGCCGGACAGCGGGCTATGGCTACACCTTC.

V and J are TRBV7-2 and TRBJ2-7; TRBD1 might be the D (6 bases). V was cut by 2 bases and J by 1 base, with 9 bases left in between. Germline CDR1 and CDR2: SGHTA and FQGNSA. This CDR3 has 14 amino acids. For the CDR3, the DNA is TGTGCCAGCAGCTTATGGGACACTTCCTACGAGCAGTACTTC. Translation: CASSLWDTSYEQYF.

This chain joins TRBV2 and TRBJ1-2; D not certain. This CDR3 is built from 11 residues. V was trimmed by 7 bases and J by 2 bases, leaving 5 bases between them. Germline values: CDR1 SNHLY, CDR2 FYNNEI. DNA of the CDR3: TGTGCCAGCACGAAGAACTATGGCTACACCTTC. Its translation is CASTKNYGYTF.

The gene calls are TRBV14 and TRBJ1-6, with a possible D match to TRBD1 (5 bases). With 4 bases removed from V and 10 bases from J, the gap between germline ends came to 20 bases. This CDR3 region has 16 residues. The germline V gene has CDR1 SGHDN and CDR2 FVKESK. This CDR3 is CASSLNPGTVGSPLHF. In nucleotides, the CDR3 is TGTGCCAGCAGCCTCAACCCCGGGACGGTCGGGTCACCCCTCCACTTT.

The rearrangement links TRBV7-2 to TRBJ1-1; D is uncertain. Germline V gives CDR1 SGHTA, CDR2 FQGNSA. This CDR3 is 14 amino acids long. The V end lost 3 bases, the J end lost 1 base, and 9 bases lay between the germline ends. Here the CDR3 reads CASSFVTGNTEAFF. Here the CDR3 DNA reads TGTGCCAGCAGCTTCGTAACCGGGAACACTGAAGCTTTCTTT.

This rearrangement joins TRBV11-2 to TRBJ2-7; D not resolved. The V gene lost 0 bases and the J gene lost 0 bases, with 9 bases spanning the gap. Germline CDR1 is SGHAT and CDR2 is FQNNGV. This CDR3 contains 15 residues. The CDR3 is CASSLDLGPSYEQYF. The CDR3 coding sequence is TGTGCCAGCAGCTTAGATCTAGGCCCCTCCTACGAGCAGTACTTC.

The chain employs TRBV5-1 and TRBJ1-1; D not certain. The V gene lost 2 bases and the J gene lost 5 bases, with 10 bases spanning the gap. This CDR3 has 13 residues. The germline V gene has CDR1 SGHRS and CDR2 YFSETQ. The CDR3 is CASSFGYWTEAFF. The CDR3 coding sequence is TGCGCCAGCAGCTTCGGTTACTGGACTGAAGCTTTCTTT.

V is TRBV6-1 and J is TRBJ1-1; D gene unclear. Germline V gene sequence: CDR1 MNHNS, CDR2 SASEGT. The germline V and J ends were trimmed by 3 bases and 1 base, with 12 bases remaining between them. The CDR3 is 15 residues long. The CDR3 protein is CASSEPHSGNTEAFF. The CDR3 nucleotides are TGTGCCAGCAGTGAGCCCCACTCGGGGAACACTGAAGCTTTCTTT.

J is TRBJ1-5 and V is TRBV30; maybe TRBD1 (6 bases). CDR1 GTSNPN and CDR2 SVGIG come from the germline V gene (reference sequence). V lost 5 bases, J lost 3 bases, and 8 bases lay in between. The CDR3 sequence is 12 residues long. The CDR3 DNA follows: TGTGCCTGGGGACAGTTCAATCAGCCCCAGCATTTT. This sequence encodes CAWGQFNQPQHF.

The chain recombines TRBV2 with TRBJ2-5, with D tentatively TRBD1 (6 bases). The CDR3 is 14 amino acids. Trimming removed 5 bases at V and 5 bases at J, with 15 bases between. Germline values: CDR1 SNHLY, CDR2 FYNNEI. The CDR3 protein is CASSLEQGRETQYF. For the CDR3, the DNA is TGTGCCAGCAGTCTTGAACAGGGTCGGGAGACCCAGTACTTC.